Presented here are 29 T cell receptor beta chains from one specimen sequenced in a study of blood T cell repertoires in COVID-19. Assay used: immunoSEQ multiplex PCR; TCRdb lists only in-frame clones, some missing. Among around 7,500 clones listed, about 73% were seen once. Material: peripheral blood. These receptors were collected from a human donor in a cohort sampled during active COVID-19.

This rearrangement joins TRBV5-1 to TRBJ2-6; TRBD2 aligns across 7 bases. Germline CDR1 reads SGHRS; CDR2 reads YFSETQ. With V trimmed by 0 bases and J by 0 bases, 9 bases remained unmatched. This CDR3 has 19 residues. The CDR3 protein is CASSLDQRGSHSGANVLTF. In nucleotides, the CDR3 is TGCGCCAGCAGCTTGGACCAGCGGGGATCACACTCTGGGGCCAACGTCCTGACTTTC.

This chain connects TRBV6-4 to TRBJ2-1; TRBD2 matches 11 bases. The CDR3 has 14 residues. Germline CDR1 reads MRHNA; CDR2 reads SNTAGT. With 9 bases clipped from V and 6 bases from J, the junction kept 7 bases outside the gene matches. DNA for the CDR3: TGTGCCAGAAGCCGGACTAGCGGGTCCAATGAGCAGTTCTTC. Amino acid sequence: CARSRTSGSNEQFF.

The count of this clone is one. This chain's CDR3 is CASSLDRGHGYTF. The CDR3 DNA reads TGTGCCAGCAGCTTGGACAGGGGGCATGGCTACACCTTC. J is TRBJ1-2 and V is TRBV5-4, with 9 bases that match TRBD1. There are 13 residues in the CDR3. V shed 0 bases and J 6 bases; nucleotides not matched to a gene: 0. From germline, CDR1 is SGHNT and CDR2 YYREEE (reference sequence).

The chain links TRBV6-6 to TRBJ1-6, with 10 bases matching TRBD1. Looked up from germline, CDR1 is MNHNY and CDR2 is SVGAGI (reference sequence). The CDR3 loop spans 15 amino acids. Unmatched junction bases numbered 5, after V lost 6 bases and J lost 6 bases. CDR3 in DNA: TGTGCCAGCAGGTCCGACAGGGGGCTTAATTCACCCCTCCACTTT. Encoded protein: CASRSDRGLNSPLHF.

The gene calls are TRBV28 and TRBJ1-5; 9 nucleotides align to TRBD1. V gave up 6 bases and J gave up 5 bases; unmatched junction bases: 20. The length of the CDR3 is 19 residues. Germline V gene data show CDR1 as MDHEN and CDR2 as SYDVKM. The CDR3 protein is CASSPLFPNRRTGDQPQHF. The CDR3 DNA follows: TGTGCCAGCAGCCCTTTATTCCCGAATCGAAGGACAGGGGATCAGCCCCAGCATTTT.

The chain carries TRBV11-1 and TRBJ2-7, with D tentatively TRBD1 (5 bases). Germline lookup yields CDR1 SGHAT and CDR2 FQDESV (reference sequence). V was trimmed by 1 base and J by 3 bases, leaving 10 bases between them. The CDR3 length is 14 residues. The DNA for the CDR3 is TGTGCCAGCAGCTTAGAGGCAGGGAACTACGAGCAGTACTTC. This translates into CASSLEAGNYEQYF.

The rearrangement uses TRBV19 and TRBJ2-7, with 8 bases identical to TRBD2. This CDR3 spans 14 amino acids. Unmatched junction bases numbered 3, after V lost 5 bases and J lost 0 bases. CDR1 is LNHDA, CDR2 SQIVND, per germline (reference sequence). The DNA of the CDR3 is TGTGCCAGTAGTGGTAGCGGGAACTCCTACGAGCAGTACTTC. Protein product: CASSGSGNSYEQYF.

A word on this clone: Other DNA sequences in the sample encode the same CDR3. The chain combines TRBV19 with TRBJ2-7; TRBD1 matches at 9 bases. CDR1 and CDR2 (germline): LNHDA, SQIVND (reference sequence). The ends lost 3 bases at V and 2 bases at J; junction bases unmatched: 2. The CDR3 is made up of 14 amino acids. This chain's CDR3 is CASSIGTGPYEQYF. For the CDR3, the DNA is TGTGCCAGTAGTATCGGGACAGGGCCCTACGAGCAGTACTTC.

The chain carries TRBV5-6 and TRBJ2-4; 10 nucleotides line up with TRBD1. The CDR3 has 14 residues. The trim removed 6 bases at V and 4 bases at J, leaving 4 bases unmatched. Germline CDR1 SGHDT, CDR2 YYEEEE. CDR3 nucleotide sequence: TGTGCCAGCAACCCGGGACAGGGGAAAAACATTCAGTACTTC. Translation gives CASNPGQGKNIQYF. The whole variable domain, filled in from reference TRBV5-6 and TRBJ2-4, reads DAGVTQSPTHLIKTRGQQVTLRCSPKSGHDTVSWYQQALGQGPQFIFQYYEEEERQRGNFPDRFSGHQFPNYSSELNVNALLLGDSALYLCASNPGQGKNIQYFGAGTRLSVL.

The chain combines TRBV5-6 with TRBJ2-5, with TRBD2 matching 7 bases. The germline V gene encodes CDR1 SGHDT and CDR2 YYEEEE. The CDR3 spans 13 residues. V lost 4 bases and J lost 5; bases outside the gene matches: 5. CDR3 region: CASSPTSVETQYF. DNA of the CDR3: TGTGCCAGCAGCCCCACTAGCGTGGAGACCCAGTACTTC.

This clone was counted a single time. CDR3 in DNA: TGTGCCAGCAGTCGGGGGGGTATCACTGAAGCTTTCTTT. This codes for CASSRGGITEAFF. The V gene is TRBV12-3 or TRBV12-4, the J gene TRBJ1-1, with D tentatively TRBD1 (5 bases). V was pared by 5 bases and J by 4 bases, with 11 bases between. CDR3 size: 13 residues.

The rearrangement uses TRBV12-3 or TRBV12-4 and TRBJ1-2, with D possibly matching TRBD1 (6 bases). The CDR3 sequence is 13 residues long. V lost 6 bases, J lost 6 bases, and 14 bases lay in between. The CDR3 DNA reads TGTGCCAGCAGGTGGGGGCCGGCTGATGGCTACACCTTC. Its protein is CASRWGPADGYTF.

CDR3 sequence: CASSRDSSHEKLFF. In DNA, the CDR3 is TGTGCCAGCAGCCGGGACAGCTCCCATGAAAAACTGTTTTTT. The gene calls are TRBV11-2 and TRBJ1-4, with 7 positions matching TRBD1. The CDR3 length is 14 residues. The J segment lost 6 bases and the V segment lost 5 bases, leaving 6 bases of the junction unmatched. Germline V gene data show CDR1 as SGHAT and CDR2 as FQNNGV. Using reference TRBV11-2 and TRBJ1-4 for the parts outside the CDR3, the full variable domain is EAGVAQSPRYKIIEKRQSVAFWCNPISGHATLYWYQQILGQGPKLLIQFQNNGVVDDSQLPKDRFSAERLKGVDSTLKIQPAKLEDSAVYLCASSRDSSHEKLFFGSGTQLSVL.

The chain links TRBV2 to TRBJ2-5, with D perhaps TRBD2 (5 bases). This CDR3 has 13 amino acids. Germline V gene data show CDR1 as SNHLY and CDR2 as FYNNEI. V was trimmed by 10 bases and J by 1 base, leaving 13 bases between them. The CDR3 bases are TGTGCCACCTCGGGATTTCCCCAAGAGACCCAGTACTTC. The encoded protein is CATSGFPQETQYF.

The CDR3, as DNA: TGTGCCAGCAGTGGTGGCGGGGAAACGGGGGAGCAGTTCTTC. It translates to CASSGGGETGEQFF. The chain carries TRBV6-2 or TRBV6-3 and TRBJ2-1; D possibly corresponds to TRBD2 (6 bases). Germline CDR1 is MNHEY and CDR2 is SVGEGT. V dropped 5 bases and J dropped 10 bases, with 18 bases sitting between them. CDR3 length: 14 residues.

The genes are TRBV4-2 and TRBJ1-5; D unresolved. Germline V lookup: CDR1 LGHNA, CDR2 YNFKEQ. This CDR3 contains 15 residues. Trimming took off 1 base at V and 1 base at J, with 8 bases between the two ends. CDR3 bases: TGTGCCAGCAGCCAAGTTGGAGAAAGCAATCAGCCCCAGCATTTT. Its translation is CASSQVGESNQPQHF.

CDR3 DNA sequence: TGTGCCAGCACCCTGGACAGGGGGCGAACTGAAGCTTTCTTT. Protein sequence: CASTLDRGRTEAFF. The chain recombines TRBV28 with TRBJ1-1, with TRBD1 matching 11 bases. The junction had 6 bases not matched to a gene; V was cut back by 7 bases and J by 5 bases. This CDR3 region has 14 residues. The germline gives CDR1 MDHEN, CDR2 SYDVKM.

This chain uses TRBV7-8 with TRBJ2-5, with D tentatively TRBD2 (6 bases). The V and J ends lost 5 bases and 1 base respectively, with 17 bases between them. From germline, CDR1 is SGHVS and CDR2 FQNEAQ. The length of the CDR3 is 16 residues. CDR3 in amino acids: CASSPHVTGGQETQYF. The CDR3 DNA sequence: TGTGCCAGCAGCCCTCACGTAACCGGGGGCCAAGAGACCCAGTACTTC. Drawing the rest from reference TRBV7-8 and TRBJ2-5, the complete variable domain is GAGVSQSPRYKVAKRGQDVALRCDPISGHVSLFWYQQALGQGPEFLTYFQNEAQLDKSGLPSDRFFAERPEGSVSTLKIQRTQQEDSAVYLCASSPHVTGGQETQYFGPGTRLLVL.

Written as DNA, the CDR3 is TGTGCCAGCAGTAGGATGGGCCCGGAGACCCAGTACTTC. Amino acid sequence: CASSRMGPETQYF. V is TRBV6-5 and J is TRBJ2-5; D unclear. V was cut by 5 bases and J by 5 bases, with 12 bases left in between. Germline V gives CDR1 MNHEY, CDR2 SVGAGI. The CDR3 has 13 residues.

The genes are TRBV19 and TRBJ2-7; D is uncertain. Trimming removed 10 bases from V and 0 bases from J, with 16 bases in between. The V gene's germline CDR1 is LNHDA and CDR2 SQIVND (reference sequence). The CDR3 sequence is 14 residues long. CDR3 region: CATGDNRYSYEQYF. CDR3 DNA sequence: TGTGCCACCGGTGACAACCGCTACTCCTACGAGCAGTACTTC.

The chain joins TRBV5-6 to TRBJ1-2, with D perhaps TRBD1 (6 bases). Trimming shortened V by 4 bases and J by 8 bases, and 18 bases separated the two germline ends. CDR3 size: 14 residues. CDR1 is SGHDT, CDR2 YYEEEE, per germline. The CDR3 sequence is CASSQGLLARGYTF. The CDR3 DNA sequence: TGTGCCAGCAGCCAGGGGTTACTGGCGAGGGGCTACACCTTC.

The chain combines TRBV6-5 with TRBJ1-3; TRBD1 matches 8 bases. Germline V gene lookup returns CDR1 MNHEY and CDR2 SVGAGI. The CDR3 has 15 residues. With 0 bases clipped from V and 8 bases from J, the junction kept 6 bases outside the gene matches. The CDR3 DNA reads TGTGCCAGCAGTTACTCGATAGGACAGGGAGACACCATATATTTT. Translation gives CASSYSIGQGDTIYF.

The V gene is TRBV24-1, the J gene TRBJ2-3, with 10 bases lining up with TRBD1. Losses at the gene ends were 5 bases for V and 0 bases for J; bases not matched to a gene: 16. CDR3 length equals 20 residues. The germline V gene has CDR1 KGHDR and CDR2 SFDVKD. Written as DNA, the CDR3 is TGTGCCACCAGTGGTTGGACCGGGACAGGGGCCCTAGATAGCACAGATACGCAGTATTTT. It yields the protein CATSGWTGTGALDSTDTQYF.

V usage is TRBV19 and J usage is TRBJ2-7; D unclear. Germline loops: CDR1 LNHDA, CDR2 SQIVND (reference sequence). The CDR3 has 13 residues. Trimming stripped 5 bases from V and 2 bases from J, with 10 bases between. The CDR3 region has the DNA TGTGCCAGTAGTCCTCACGCGGCCTACGAGCAGTACTTC. It yields the protein CASSPHAAYEQYF.

The rearrangement joins TRBV11-2 to TRBJ2-3; maybe TRBD2 (6 bases). Germline loops: CDR1 SGHAT, CDR2 FQNNGV. The CDR3 covers 15 residues. V was pared by 0 bases and J by 5 bases, with 12 bases between. The CDR3 DNA is TGTGCCAGCAGCTTAGAGAGCCTAGCGCTAGATACGCAGTATTTT. Protein: CASSLESLALDTQYF.

This clone showed up just a few times. V usage is TRBV4-1 and J usage is TRBJ2-5, with D possibly being TRBD1 (5 bases). The CDR3 sequence is 14 residues long. Germline lookup yields CDR1 MGHRA and CDR2 YSYEKL. V lost 0 bases and J lost 3, with 8 bases in between. CDR3 coding DNA: TGCGCCAGCAGCCAAGATCCAGGGAAAGAGACCCAGTACTTC. This encodes CASSQDPGKETQYF.

The chain has TRBV5-4 and TRBJ2-1, with 11 bases fitting TRBD2. The length of the CDR3 is 14 residues. The germline V gene has CDR1 SGHNT and CDR2 YYREEE (reference sequence). With 0 bases clipped from V and 9 bases from J, the junction kept 2 bases outside the gene matches. The CDR3 DNA sequence: TGTGCCAGCAGCTTGGGACTAGCGGGGAGTGAGCAGTTCTTC. It codes for CASSLGLAGSEQFF.

The CDR3 coding sequence is TGTGCCAGCAGCTTGGCGGCAGATAATTCACCCCTCCACTTT. Amino acid sequence: CASSLAADNSPLHF. V gene TRBV7-9 combines with J gene TRBJ1-6; D not certain. The CDR3 totals 14 residues. V lost 3 bases, J lost 5 bases, and 8 bases lay in between. The germline gives CDR1 SEHNR, CDR2 FQNEAQ (reference sequence).

As to this clone: At one of its ends the junction is not consistent with the germline gene, which may arise from a read error. The J gene is TRBJ1-2, the V gene TRBV5-6; D is uncertain. The CDR3 is 12 amino acids. Germline V lookup: CDR1 SGHDT, CDR2 YYEEEE. CDR3 DNA sequence: TGTGCCAGCAGCACCCGCCACTACGGCTACACCTTC. Translating gives CASSTRHYGYTF. Using reference TRBV5-6 and TRBJ1-2 for the parts outside the CDR3, the full variable domain is DAGVTQSPTHLIKTRGQQVTLRCSPKSGHDTVSWYQQALGQGPQFIFQYYEEEERQRGNFPDRFSGHQFPNYSSELNVNALLLGDSALYLCASSTRHYGYTFGSGTRLTVV.